Following are 19 T cell receptor beta chains from one sample sequenced in a study of tumor-infiltrating lymphocytes in localized non-small cell lung cancer. Only in-frame clones appear in the TCRdb table, and some are missing; sequencing was by immunoSEQ multiplex PCR. The repertoire consists of 5,800 or so clones, with around 66% occurring once and the leading ten covering under 8%. The sequenced sample was uninvolved lung tissue not adjacent to the tumor. Source of these receptors: a human donor with non-small cell lung cancer.

The chain joins TRBV4-2 to TRBJ2-4, with D perhaps TRBD1 (6 bases). With 2 bases removed from V and 7 bases from J, the gap between germline ends came to 12 bases. CDR3 length equals 14 residues. In germline, CDR1 is LGHNA, CDR2 YNFKEQ. The CDR3 spells CASSQTQGNNIQYF. DNA of the CDR3: TGTGCCAGCAGCCAAACACAGGGAAATAACATTCAGTACTTC.

The J gene is TRBJ1-1, the V gene TRBV5-1; TRBD1 might be the D (6 bases). The V end lost 4 bases, the J end lost 1 base, and 11 bases lay between the germline ends. There are 14 residues in the CDR3. CDR1 and CDR2 (germline): SGHRS, YFSETQ. The CDR3 region is CASSQQGPNTEAFF. The CDR3 DNA reads TGCGCCAGCAGCCAACAGGGACCGAACACTGAAGCTTTCTTT.

The V gene is TRBV7-8, the J gene TRBJ1-5, with D hard to call. CDR1 is SGHVS and CDR2 is FQNEAQ in the germline V gene. This CDR3 spans 12 amino acids. Trimming removed 4 bases from V and 4 bases from J, with 5 bases in between. CDR3 nucleotides: TGTGCCAGCAGCTATCCGAATCAGCCCCAGCATTTT. It yields the protein CASSYPNQPQHF.

The rearrangement uses TRBV28 and TRBJ2-6; D possibly corresponds to TRBD1 (5 bases). Germline assignment: CDR1 MDHEN and CDR2 SYDVKM. Trimming left V 5 bases short and J 2 bases short, with 10 bases between. This CDR3 spans 15 amino acids. CDR3: CASSPQGAGANVLTF. The CDR3 region has the DNA TGTGCCAGCAGTCCCCAGGGTGCTGGGGCCAACGTCCTGACTTTC.

V usage is TRBV7-2 and J usage is TRBJ1-4; D is ambiguous. CDR1 and CDR2 from the germline V gene are SGHTA and FQGNSA. CDR3 length: 15 residues. With 5 bases removed from V and 7 bases from J, the gap between germline ends came to 17 bases. This CDR3 reads CASSPLWGDGEKLFF. The CDR3 DNA follows: TGTGCCAGCAGCCCCCTGTGGGGAGATGGTGAAAAACTGTTTTTT.

The rearrangement joins TRBV7-8 to TRBJ2-7, with D perhaps being TRBD1 or TRBD2 (6 bases each). Germline CDR1 reads SGHVS; CDR2 reads FQNEAQ. Trimming stripped 1 base from V and 3 bases from J, with 10 bases between. The CDR3 is 14 residues long. CDR3 loop: CASSLGGDNYEQYF. CDR3 sequence (DNA): TGTGCCAGCAGCTTAGGGGGGGACAACTACGAGCAGTACTTC.

This chain uses TRBV7-6 with TRBJ1-3, with 7 bases identical to TRBD1. CDR1 is SGHVS, CDR2 FNYEAQ, per germline. This CDR3 has 16 residues. The V gene end was trimmed by 5 bases and the J gene end by 4 bases; junction bases not matched to a gene: 11. The chain's CDR3 is CASSPGGGLVGNTIYF. Written as DNA, the CDR3 is TGTGCCAGCAGCCCGGGAGGGGGCCTTGTGGGAAACACCATATATTTT.

This chain links TRBV7-2 with TRBJ2-7, with D unclear. The CDR3 totals 13 residues. CDR1 SGHTA and CDR2 FQGNSA come from the germline V gene. V was clipped by 5 bases and J by 6 bases, with 14 bases between them. CDR3 loop: CASSEHPGPEQYF. As DNA, the CDR3 is TGTGCCAGCAGCGAACACCCTGGCCCCGAGCAGTACTTC.

This clone showed up just a few times. The chain recombines TRBV21-1 with TRBJ2-1; the table's D call, TRBD1, has no DNA check behind it. TRBV21-1 is tagged as a pseudogene. The CDR3 spans 14 residues. CDR3 protein: CASSIDRAYNEQFF. CDR3 coding DNA: TGTGCCAGCAGCATTGACAGGGCCTACAATGAGCAGTTCTTC.

This chain links TRBV7-2 with TRBJ2-7, with D unclear. CDR1 is SGHTA and CDR2 is FQGNSA in the germline V gene. The CDR3 is 15 residues long. V lost 0 bases to trimming and J lost 6 bases, with 15 bases between them. CDR3 bases: TGTGCCAGCAGCTTAGCGCTTGGCGTAGTAAGCGAGCAGTACTTC. Translated, it gives CASSLALGVVSEQYF.

The chain joins TRBV2 to TRBJ2-1, with D uncertain. The CDR3 is 16 residues long. The germline V gene encodes CDR1 SNHLY and CDR2 FYNNEI. Trimming took off 3 bases at V and 0 bases at J, with 12 bases between the two ends. The CDR3 nucleotides are TGTGCCAGCAGTGACTTCGGCAGAAGCTCCTACAATGAGCAGTTCTTC. Translating it yields CASSDFGRSSYNEQFF.

The chain couples TRBV4-3 to TRBJ2-6; D is unclear. Between the trimmed V and J ends, which lost 1 base and 2 bases, there was a span of 6 bases. Germline CDR1 is LGHNA and CDR2 is YSLEER. CDR3 size: 15 residues. CDR3 amino acids: CASSQGQAGANVLTF. In DNA, the CDR3 is TGCGCCAGCAGCCAAGGGCAGGCTGGGGCCAACGTCCTGACTTTC.

The V call is TRBV4-2, the J call TRBJ2-1; possible D gene TRBD1, 6 bases. Trimming left V 5 bases short and J 8 bases short, with 10 bases between. This CDR3 is built from 12 residues. CDR1 and CDR2 (germline): LGHNA, YNFKEQ. CDR3 residues: CASSTQGYEQFF. The CDR3 DNA reads TGTGCCAGCAGCACGCAGGGGTATGAGCAGTTCTTC.

V and J are TRBV19 and TRBJ1-5; D ambiguous. CDR1 and CDR2 from the germline V gene are LNHDA and SQIVND (reference sequence). The V gene lost 3 bases and the J gene lost 2 bases, with 11 bases spanning the gap. The CDR3 length is 15 residues. The CDR3 coding sequence is TGTGCCAGTAGTATCTTAGGGATGGGCAATCAGCCCCAGCATTTT. As protein: CASSILGMGNQPQHF.

The genes are TRBV19 and TRBJ2-3; D may match TRBD1 or TRBD2 (6 bases each). The CDR3 loop spans 15 amino acids. V lost 5 bases and J lost 1, with 13 bases in between. In germline, CDR1 is LNHDA, CDR2 SQIVND (reference sequence). The CDR3 DNA follows: TGTGCCAGTAGTCATCGGGGGCTACGCACAGATACGCAGTATTTT. This sequence encodes CASSHRGLRTDTQYF.

The gene calls are TRBV5-4 and TRBJ2-3, with 9 bases that match TRBD2. The CDR3 spans 16 residues. Losses at the gene ends were 1 base for V and 2 bases for J; bases not matched to a gene: 5. In germline, CDR1 is SGHNT, CDR2 YYREEE (reference sequence). The CDR3 region has the DNA TGTGCCAGCAGCTTGTTCCTAGCGGGATCCACAGATACGCAGTATTTT. As protein: CASSLFLAGSTDTQYF.

V usage is TRBV19 and J usage is TRBJ1-1, with TRBD1 matching 7 bases. In germline, CDR1 is LNHDA, CDR2 SQIVND (reference sequence). This CDR3 comprises 14 residues. The V and J ends lost 3 bases and 5 bases, in that order; junction bases with no gene match: 6. The CDR3 sequence: CASSIRPGGTEAFF. DNA of the CDR3: TGTGCCAGTAGTATCCGGCCAGGGGGGACTGAAGCTTTCTTT.

The genes are TRBV11-2 and TRBJ2-7; 11 bases match TRBD1. Germline loops: CDR1 SGHAT, CDR2 FQNNGV. The CDR3 extends over 16 amino acids. After removal of 6 bases from V and 3 bases from J, the junction contained 10 bases not matched to a gene. CDR3 sequence (DNA): TGTGCCAGCAGACTCACCTCCGGGACAGGGGGCTACGAGCAGTACTTC. It codes for CASRLTSGTGGYEQYF.

The rearrangement joins TRBV6-5 to TRBJ1-1, with a possible D match to TRBD1 (5 bases). The CDR3 contains 14 residues. Germline CDR1 reads MNHEY; CDR2 reads SVGAGI. Trimming cost V 2 bases and J 5 bases, with 12 bases left between them. CDR3 bases: TGTGCCAGCAGTTACCCCGGTGGGGGGACTGAAGCTTTCTTT. Its protein is CASSYPGGGTEAFF.